One sample yielded the 26 T cell receptor beta chains listed below, sequenced in a study of CD8+CD57+ T cells in acquired aplastic anemia (dated by TCRdb to the late 2010s). The data were produced on an Illumina HiSeq 2000. Genomic DNA served as template for TCR beta VDJ combination and CDR3 sequence profiling. TCRdb trimmed public reads at Q25 via fastp, called clones via MiXCR and kept in-frame beta chains. Merged by CDR3 protein, the rows form single entries marked with the most common genes and DNA. Present in this sample are 90,000 to 130,000 distinct CDR3 sequences, approximately 48% of which were seen just once. The top ten clones comprise under 35% of the sample. The source material was sorted CD4+, CD8+, or CD8+CD57+ T cells (not recorded which) from PBMCs. These receptors came from a human donor in good health, serving as a control.

The CDR3 DNA sequence: TGTGCCGCCTCCCGGGACGGCACAACTGAAGCTTTCTTT. Protein: CAASRDGTTEAFF. The rearrangement links TRBV6-2 or TRBV6-3 to TRBJ1-1, with TRBD1 as a possible D gene (5 bases). CDR3 size: 13 residues. Germline V lookup: CDR1 MNHEY, CDR2 SVGEGT. With 11 bases removed from V and 5 bases from J, the gap between germline ends came to 18 bases.

The rearrangement links TRBV19 to TRBJ1-1; no clear D gene. Trimming took off 6 bases at V and 3 bases at J, with 17 bases between the two ends. The CDR3 covers 15 residues. Germline V CDR1 and CDR2: LNHDA, SQIVND (reference sequence). CDR3 DNA sequence: TGTGCCAGTAGCTCCCGGGATCAAGGGTACACTGAAGCTTTCTTT. Protein sequence: CASSSRDQGYTEAFF.

The chain couples TRBV5-3 to TRBJ1-6; D remains unclear. TRBV5-3 is placed among ORFs of uncertain function. This CDR3 spans 14 amino acids. Trimming cost V 9 bases and J 8 bases, with 18 bases left between them. The CDR3 coding sequence is TGTGCCACCCTTCGGCAGCCGGGAGATTCACCCCTCCACTTT. This codes for CATLRQPGDSPLHF.

This clonotype showed up just once. The chain couples TRBV20-1 to TRBJ2-7; TRBD1 aligns across 8 bases. The CDR3 spans 14 residues. Germline V gives CDR1 DFQATT, CDR2 SNEGSKA (reference sequence). The J segment lost 4 bases and the V segment lost 4 bases, leaving 9 bases of the junction unmatched. DNA for the CDR3: TGCAGTGCTATACCGACAGGGGCAAGTTACGAGCAGTACTTC. It translates to CSAIPTGASYEQYF.

The rearrangement uses TRBV4-3 and TRBJ2-3; 10 nucleotides match TRBD1. The V gene end was trimmed by 0 bases and the J gene end by 3 bases; junction bases not matched to a gene: 3. Germline assignment: CDR1 LGHNA and CDR2 YSLEER. The CDR3 totals 16 residues. The CDR3 reads CASSQDRTGGTDTQYF. CDR3 in DNA: TGCGCCAGCAGCCAAGATCGGACAGGGGGAACAGATACGCAGTATTTT.

The chain links TRBV3-1 to TRBJ1-4; TRBD1 matches 7 bases. Trimming at V came to 0 bases and at J to 7 bases, leaving 8 bases not matched to a gene. The germline CDR1 and CDR2 sequences are LGHDT and YNNKEL (reference sequence). There are 16 residues in the CDR3. CDR3 in amino acids: CASSQDTGAEGEKLFF. In nucleotides, the CDR3 is TGTGCCAGCAGCCAAGATACAGGGGCTGAGGGTGAAAAACTGTTTTTT.

This clonotype came up a few times. A read error may be the cause here, since a much bigger clone is one base away. This sequence joins TRBV11-2 and TRBJ2-7; the match to TRBD1 covers 9 bases. The CDR3 is made up of 14 amino acids. After removal of 4 bases from V and 5 bases from J, the junction contained 6 bases not matched to a gene. Germline loops: CDR1 SGHAT, CDR2 FQNNGV. The CDR3: CASSSGDRDHEQYF. The DNA of the CDR3 is TGTGCCAGCAGCTCAGGGGACAGGGATCACGAGCAGTACTTC.

This sequence joins TRBV12-3 or TRBV12-4 and TRBJ1-3, with 8 bases that match TRBD1. The CDR3 has 14 residues. The trim removed 5 bases at V and 2 bases at J, leaving 2 bases unmatched. CDR3 nucleotide sequence: TGTGCCAGCAGTGTGGACAGGGCTGGAAACACCATATATTTT. It specifies CASSVDRAGNTIYF.

Turning to this clonotype: The conserved phenylalanine or tryptophan normally closing the CDR3 is absent here, so this likely arose from a read error. The chain has TRBV9 and TRBJ2-7; no reliable D call. V was pared by 4 bases and J by 5 bases, with 7 bases between. Germline CDR1 SGDLS, CDR2 YYNGEE. The CDR3 is made up of 11 amino acids. The CDR3 region has the DNA TGTGCCAGCAGCTTAGACAACGAGCAGTACCTC. Encoded protein: CASSLDNEQYL.

This clonotype has more than one count but fewer than ten. The J gene is TRBJ2-5, the V gene TRBV10-3; possibly TRBD2 for D (5 bases). CDR3 length: 13 amino acids. CDR1 ENHRY and CDR2 SYGVKD come from the germline V gene. Trimming took 4 bases from V and 3 from J, leaving 9 bases between them. The CDR3 region has the DNA TGTGCCATCAGTGGAACGGGGAAAGAGACCCAGTACTTC. It is translated as CAISGTGKETQYF.

The sample holds many counts of this clonotype. The rearrangement links TRBV6-4 to TRBJ2-1, with 8 positions matching TRBD2. The germline gives CDR1 MRHNA, CDR2 SNTAGT. The CDR3 spans 16 residues. V dropped 1 base and J dropped 6; count of bases not matched to a gene: 8. The CDR3 is CASSDLPGTRFNEQFF. The DNA of the CDR3 is TGTGCCAGCAGTGACTTACCCGGGACTAGGTTCAATGAGCAGTTCTTC.

This clonotype was recorded a few times. The chain employs TRBV27 and TRBJ1-1, with D perhaps TRBD1 (5 bases). The germline V and J ends were trimmed by 5 bases and 1 base, with 11 bases remaining between them. There are 14 residues in the CDR3. Germline CDR1 MNHEY, CDR2 SMNVEV (reference sequence). The CDR3 DNA reads TGTGCCAGCAGTGCAGGGCCCAAGAACACTGAAGCTTTCTTT. It codes for CASSAGPKNTEAFF.

Here the CDR3 reads CAISSGQESAQPQHF. CDR3 coding DNA: TGTGCCATCAGTTCGGGACAGGAAAGCGCTCAGCCCCAGCATTTT. This chain uses TRBV10-3 with TRBJ1-5; TRBD1 agrees at 8 bases. Per the germline V gene, CDR1 is ENHRY and CDR2 is SYGVKD. The ends lost 5 bases at V and 6 bases at J; junction bases unmatched: 9. The CDR3 consists of 15 residues.

The gene calls are TRBV29-1 and TRBJ1-1; D gene uncertain. CDR3 length equals 13 residues. Germline V gene sequence: CDR1 SQVTM, CDR2 ANQGSEA. Between the trimmed V and J ends, which lost 7 bases and 1 base, there was a span of 13 bases. The CDR3, as DNA: TGCAGCGGCCTGGAGGCAGAGAACACTGAAGCTTTCTTT. Translating gives CSGLEAENTEAFF.

The table lists this clonotype with a count of one. The rearrangement joins TRBV9 to TRBJ1-1; weak D call: TRBD1 (5 bases). The germline V gene encodes CDR1 SGDLS and CDR2 YYNGEE. V was trimmed by 5 bases and J by 6 bases, leaving 17 bases between them. This CDR3 spans 14 amino acids. The DNA of the CDR3 is TGTGCCAGCAGTCTCTTCGGGGGGAGTGCTGAAGCTTTCTTT. Residues: CASSLFGGSAEAFF. Full variable domain (missing parts from reference TRBV9 and TRBJ1-1): DSGVTQTPKHLITATGQRVTLRCSPRSGDLSVYWYQQSLDQGLQFLIQYYNGEERAKGNILERFSAQQFPDLHSELNLSSLELGDSALYFCASSLFGGSAEAFFGQGTRLTVV.

This clonotype was detected a few times. The junction differs from germline at one of its ends, possibly a read error. The chain is built from TRBV4-2 and TRBJ1-1, with 7 bases matching TRBD1. The CDR3 contains 14 residues. Germline CDR1 reads LGHNA; CDR2 reads YNFKEQ. The DNA of the CDR3 is TGTGCCAGCCGCCAAGGGGGCGGTTGGACTGAAGCTTTCTTT. This encodes CASRQGGGWTEAFF.

This clonotype was counted many times. This sequence joins TRBV25-1 and TRBJ2-7, with TRBD1 matching over 11 bases. The CDR3 sequence is 15 residues long. From germline, CDR1 is MGHDK and CDR2 SYGVNS. Trimming cost V 5 bases and J 0 bases; bases outside gene matches: 3. CDR3 coding DNA: TGTGCCAGCAGTCCAGGGACAGGGGGCTCCTACGAGCAGTACTTC. Its protein is CASSPGTGGSYEQYF.

A few counts support this clonotype. The CDR3 is CSAIPTGDLDTQYF. CDR3 DNA sequence: TGCAGTGCTATACCGACAGGGGATTTAGATACGCAGTATTTT. The gene calls are TRBV20-1 and TRBJ2-3; TRBD1 matches at 8 bases. Germline lookup yields CDR1 DFQATT and CDR2 SNEGSKA (reference sequence). This CDR3 has 14 amino acids. The ends lost 4 bases at V and 5 bases at J; junction bases unmatched: 8.

Here the CDR3 reads CSAQGGSPYEQYV. CDR3 in DNA: TGCAGTGCCCAAGGGGGTAGTCCCTACGAGCAGTACGTC. This chain uses TRBV20-1 with TRBJ2-7, with D maybe TRBD1 (6 bases). The CDR3 sequence is 13 residues long. CDR1 DFQATT and CDR2 SNEGSKA come from the germline V gene (reference sequence). Trimming pared 6 bases from V and 2 bases from J, leaving 14 bases between.

This clonotype appeared many times. This chain connects TRBV4-3 to TRBJ1-1; D uncertain. CDR3 size: 14 residues. The ends were cut back, 0 bases at V and 2 bases at J, with 7 bases in the middle. The V gene's germline CDR1 is LGHNA and CDR2 YSLEER. CDR3 nucleotide sequence: TGCGCCAGCAGCCAAGAAACCAGAAACACTGAAGCTTTCTTT. Its translation: CASSQETRNTEAFF.

The genes are TRBV2 and TRBJ1-1; 11 bases are a match to TRBD1. V lost 5 bases to trimming and J lost 5 bases; unmatched junction nucleotides: 4. The CDR3 spans 14 residues. Per germline, CDR1 SNHLY and CDR2 FYNNEI. CDR3 region: CASSYRDRGTEAFF. In DNA, the CDR3 is TGTGCCAGCAGTTACAGGGACAGGGGGACTGAAGCTTTCTTT.

The gene calls are TRBV10-3 and TRBJ1-2; 9 bases align to TRBD1. The CDR3 spans 14 residues. Looked up from germline, CDR1 is ENHRY and CDR2 is SYGVKD. V shed 6 bases, J shed 2 bases, and the junction held 4 bases outside the gene matches. Here the CDR3 DNA reads TGTGCCATCAGAGCCGGGACAGGGAACTATGGCTACACCTTC. Protein product: CAIRAGTGNYGYTF.

This clonotype was detected once. One end of the junction fails to match germline, which may point to a read error. In DNA, the CDR3 is TGTGCCATCAGTGAGTCCCCAGGGTACAACTATGGCTACACCTTC. It is translated as CAISESPGYNYGYTF. The chain has TRBV12-3 or TRBV12-4 and TRBJ1-2; a possible D gene is TRBD1 (5 bases). The CDR3 has 15 residues.

This chain links TRBV10-3 with TRBJ2-1; D remains ambiguous. Germline CDR1 ENHRY, CDR2 SYGVKD. V was clipped by 9 bases and J by 9 bases, with 12 bases between them. The CDR3 length is 11 residues. CDR3 loop: CAISNTFEQFF. The CDR3 bases are TGTGCCATTAGCAACACCTTTGAGCAGTTCTTC.

About this clonotype: The CDR3 does not close with the conserved phenylalanine or tryptophan, likely indicating a read error. The J gene is TRBJ1-5, the V gene TRBV4-1; 9 bases are a match to TRBD1. Germline V lookup: CDR1 MGHRA, CDR2 YSYEKL. The CDR3 extends over 15 amino acids. V shed 3 bases, J shed 4 bases, and the junction held 4 bases outside the gene matches. CDR3 loop: CASSQGQGGNQPQHS. The CDR3 DNA follows: TGCGCCAGCAGCCAGGGACAGGGCGGAAATCAGCCCCAGCATTCT.

The chain is built from TRBV10-1 and TRBJ1-1, with 8 positions matching TRBD1. Germline V lookup: CDR1 WNHNN, CDR2 SYGVQD (reference sequence). Trimming removed 10 bases from V and 4 bases from J; junction bases left unmatched: 17. The CDR3 totals 16 residues. CDR3 DNA sequence: TGCGCCACCTTGGAGCCGGACAGGGCAGAGGGCACTGAAGCTTTCTTT. Its protein product is CATLEPDRAEGTEAFF.